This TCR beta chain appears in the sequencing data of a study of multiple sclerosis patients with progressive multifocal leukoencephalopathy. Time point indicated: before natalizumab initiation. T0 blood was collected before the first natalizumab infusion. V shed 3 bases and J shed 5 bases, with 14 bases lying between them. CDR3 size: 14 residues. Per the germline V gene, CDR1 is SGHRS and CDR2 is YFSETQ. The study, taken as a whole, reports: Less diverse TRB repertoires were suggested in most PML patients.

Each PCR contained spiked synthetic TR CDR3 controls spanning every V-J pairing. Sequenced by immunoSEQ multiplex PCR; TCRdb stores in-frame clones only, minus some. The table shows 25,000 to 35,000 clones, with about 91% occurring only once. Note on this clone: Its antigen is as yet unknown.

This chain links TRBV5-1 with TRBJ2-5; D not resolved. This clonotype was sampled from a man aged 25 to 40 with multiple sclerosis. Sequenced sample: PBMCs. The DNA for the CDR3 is TGCGCCAGCAGCTCCGGGCCTTTTGAGGAGACCCAGTACTTC. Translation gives CASSSGPFEETQYF.